This T cell receptor (beta chain) was found in a study of OX40 agonist ivuxolimab in advanced cancers. Study-level background: Partial responses were achieved by three patients, of whom one had hepatocellular carcinoma and two had cutaneous melanoma. Study conclusions and caveats: Among the lowest peripheral clonal expansion occurred in 0.1-3.0 mg/kg partial responders. The mean number of expanded clones was higher in CD8+ T cells than in CD4+.

With regard to this clone: Antigen specificity is unknown.

The germline CDR1 and CDR2 sequences are WNHNN and SYGVQD (reference sequence). Trimming stripped 3 bases from V and 4 bases from J, with 18 bases between. The CDR3 loop spans 16 amino acids. Using immunoSEQ multiplex PCR, the repertoire was profiled, and TCRdb retains in-frame clones only, with some absent. The sample yields thousands of clones, 88% seen once. This sequence originates from an adult with an advanced solid tumor such as melanoma, head and neck, liver or kidney cancer. This material consisted of CD4+ or CD8+ T cells sorted from blood, taken in a trial of the OX40 agonist ivuxolimab. This chain joins TRBV10-1 and TRBJ1-2; no clear D. CDR3 nucleotides: TGCGCCAGCAGTGAATTCGGGCCGAAGATCTGCTATGGCTACACCTTC. The encoded protein is CASSEFGPKICYGYTF.